This TCR beta chain originates from a study of T cells in Graves' hyperthyroidism and ophthalmopathy. This clonotype has more than one count but fewer than ten. This may be a read error, as it is one base from a much larger clone. Germline V gene data show CDR1 as SGDLS and CDR2 as YYNGEE. This CDR3 has 14 residues. RNA transcripts served as the template for amplifying TCR beta CDR3 regions. First-round RT-PCR of the TCR CDR3 relied on the HTBI primer set. MiXCR, run by TCRdb on the multiplex PCR reads, gives a single entry per CDR3 protein. Seen here are 450,000 to 650,000 distinct CDR3 sequences, about a fifth observed once, and the top ten hold approximately 26%.

This receptor was obtained from a man aged 18 to 30 with Graves' hyperthyroidism. Sequenced: blood. The rearrangement uses TRBV9 and TRBJ2-7; D remains ambiguous. CDR3 loop: CASSVTPKAYGQYF. DNA for the CDR3: TGTGCCAGCAGCGTTACCCCCAAGGCCTACGGGCAGTACTTC. The full variable domain, its missing parts supplied by reference TRBV9 and TRBJ2-7, is DSGVTQTPKHLITATGQRVTLRCSPRSGDLSVYWYQQSLDQGLQFLIQYYNGEERAKGNILERFSAQQFPDLHSELNLSSLELGDSALYFCASSVTPKAYGQYFGPGTRLTVT.